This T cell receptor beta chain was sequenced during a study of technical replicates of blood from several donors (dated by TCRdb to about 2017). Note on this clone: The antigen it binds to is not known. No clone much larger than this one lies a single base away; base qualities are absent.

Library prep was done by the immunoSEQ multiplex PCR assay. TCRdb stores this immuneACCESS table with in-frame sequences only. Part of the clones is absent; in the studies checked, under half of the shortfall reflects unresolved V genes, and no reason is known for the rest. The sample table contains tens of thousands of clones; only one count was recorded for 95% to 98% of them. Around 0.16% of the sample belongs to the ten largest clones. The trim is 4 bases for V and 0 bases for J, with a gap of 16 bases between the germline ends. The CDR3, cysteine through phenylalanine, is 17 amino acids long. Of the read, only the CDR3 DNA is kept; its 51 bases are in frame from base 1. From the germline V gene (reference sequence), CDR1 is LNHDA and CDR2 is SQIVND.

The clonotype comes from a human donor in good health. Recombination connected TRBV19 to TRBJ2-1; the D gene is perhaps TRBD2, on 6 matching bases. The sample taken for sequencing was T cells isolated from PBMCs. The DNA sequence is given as TGTGCCAGTAGTACCGAGGGACTCCAGAGCTCCTACAATGAGCAGTTCTTC. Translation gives CASSTEGLQSSYNEQFF.